The 18 T cell receptor beta chains listed next were all sequenced from one sample in a study of vaccination and CD4 T cells after COVID-19 (dated 2022 in TCRdb). Antigens for these TCRs are unknown. The library was produced with PCR. Sequencing was carried out with an Illumina iSeq 100. TCR sequencing of DNA from cultured CD4+ T cells used the Oncomine TCR Beta short-read assay at the Johns Hopkins FTIC core. TCRdb reran the public reads through fastp at Q25 and MiXCR, keeping productive beta chains. Rows with one shared CDR3 protein collapse into an entry with the most common genes and DNA. The sample has roughly 6,800 distinct CDR3 sequences on record, 40% to 65% of them singletons. The ten largest clones represent approximately 35% of the sample. The label giving this sample's treatment or condition can be read as: roughly 11-day PBMC culture with coronavirus spike peptide pools or control peptides (ViraFEST assay).

Sequencing used CD4+ T cells from blood, cultured in vitro. Receptors originate from a human donor who had recovered from COVID-19.

The rearrangement links TRBV11-1 to TRBJ1-1; perhaps TRBD1 as D (6 bases). There are 15 residues in the CDR3. Germline assignment: CDR1 SGHAT and CDR2 FQDESV (reference sequence). The germline V and J ends were trimmed by 5 bases and 5 bases, with 18 bases remaining between them. CDR3 in DNA: TGTGCCAGCAGCGGGGGTACGGGTAGGGGGACTGAAGCTTTCTTT. It specifies CASSGGTGRGTEAFF.

The chain is built from TRBV2 and TRBJ2-2; D gene ambiguous. The germline gives CDR1 SNHLY, CDR2 FYNNEI. Trimming cost V 6 bases and J 6 bases, with 5 bases left between them. The CDR3 covers 11 residues. For the CDR3, the DNA is TGTGCCAGCAGGGGTGCCGGGGAGCTGTTTTTT. Residues: CASRGAGELFF.

V and J are TRBV15 and TRBJ2-7; the D gene is possibly TRBD1 (6 bases). Germline CDR1 reads LNHNV; CDR2 reads YYDKDF (reference sequence). The V end was cut by 0 bases, the J end by 2 bases, with 11 bases between. The CDR3 loop spans 15 amino acids. The CDR3 here is CATSRDPGDTYEQYF. CDR3 in DNA: TGTGCCACCAGCAGAGATCCTGGGGACACCTACGAGCAGTACTTC.

This clonotype was observed a handful of times. The chain carries TRBV6-2 or TRBV6-3 and TRBJ1-6; 8 bases map to TRBD1. V shed 5 bases and J 7 bases; nucleotides not matched to a gene: 13. This CDR3 has 17 residues. Germline assignment: CDR1 MNHEY and CDR2 SVGEGT. CDR3 sequence (DNA): TGTGCCAGCAGTCCGCTCAGGGGGCGCTCTCCCAATTCACCCCTCCACTTT. It is translated as CASSPLRGRSPNSPLHF.

The chain has TRBV20-1 and TRBJ2-3, with 12 bases that match TRBD2. The CDR3 extends over 16 amino acids. Losses at the gene ends were 0 bases for V and 4 bases for J; bases not matched to a gene: 5. In germline, CDR1 is DFQATT, CDR2 SNEGSKA (reference sequence). The CDR3 spells CSARETRLAGADTQYF. In DNA, the CDR3 is TGCAGTGCTAGAGAGACGAGACTAGCGGGAGCAGATACGCAGTATTTT.

This rearrangement joins TRBV6-1 to TRBJ2-7; tentative D call: TRBD1 (6 bases). V was clipped by 6 bases and J by 0 bases, with 9 bases between them. Germline assignment: CDR1 MNHNS and CDR2 SASEGT. The CDR3 is 13 residues long. In DNA form, the CDR3 reads TGTGCCAGCAGGGTCAGGGGCTCCTACGAGCAGTACTTC. As protein: CASRVRGSYEQYF.

The rearrangement joins TRBV29-1 to TRBJ2-5, with D maybe TRBD2 (6 bases). CDR3 length equals 13 residues. Germline V gives CDR1 SQVTM, CDR2 ANQGSEA. Trimming stripped 4 bases from V and 5 bases from J, with 14 bases between. CDR3: CSVGGGSGETQYF. DNA for the CDR3: TGCAGCGTTGGGGGCGGCAGCGGGGAGACCCAGTACTTC.

This chain uses TRBV20-1 with TRBJ1-1; 11 bases agree with TRBD1. The V and J ends lost 4 bases and 0 bases, in that order; junction bases with no gene match: 7. Germline V gene sequence: CDR1 DFQATT, CDR2 SNEGSKA (reference sequence). CDR3 size: 16 residues. The chain's CDR3 is CSATDRGRVMNTEAFF. The CDR3 coding sequence is TGCAGTGCTACGGACAGGGGGCGGGTCATGAACACTGAAGCTTTCTTT.

The V call is TRBV24-1, the J call TRBJ1-5; TRBD1 matches at 10 bases. The ends lost 2 bases at V and 2 bases at J; junction bases unmatched: 8. The CDR3 has 18 residues. CDR1 KGHDR and CDR2 SFDVKD come from the germline V gene. This chain's CDR3 is CATSDSRDRGGGNQPQHF. The CDR3 nucleotides are TGTGCCACCAGTGATTCGAGGGACAGGGGAGGTGGCAATCAGCCCCAGCATTTT.

The chain uses TRBV20-1 and TRBJ2-7; 8 bases agree with TRBD1. CDR3 size: 14 residues. Losses at the gene ends were 1 base for V and 2 bases for J; bases not matched to a gene: 4. Germline loops: CDR1 DFQATT, CDR2 SNEGSKA (reference sequence). The CDR3 spells CSARAQGATYEQYF. DNA for the CDR3: TGCAGTGCTAGAGCCCAGGGGGCGACCTACGAGCAGTACTTC.

V is TRBV7-2 and J is TRBJ1-1; D remains ambiguous. V was cut by 0 bases and J by 1 base, with 9 bases left in between. Germline V gives CDR1 SGHTA, CDR2 FQGNSA. This CDR3 has 15 residues. The CDR3 here is CASSLAGQPNTEAFF. The CDR3 DNA sequence: TGTGCCAGCAGCTTAGCCGGCCAGCCGAACACTGAAGCTTTCTTT.

The CDR3 sequence: CASSIRNRDTNSNQPQHF. For the CDR3, the DNA is TGTGCCAGCAGCATTCGAAACAGGGACACCAATAGCAATCAGCCCCAGCATTTT. The rearrangement uses TRBV5-4 and TRBJ1-5; D is possibly TRBD1 (6 bases). CDR1 is SGHNT, CDR2 YYREEE, per germline (reference sequence). CDR3 size: 18 residues. Trimming removed 4 bases at V and 0 bases at J, with 20 bases between.

This clonotype turned up a few times. J is TRBJ2-7 and V is TRBV19; D perhaps matches TRBD2 (6 bases). The germline V gene has CDR1 LNHDA and CDR2 SQIVND (reference sequence). Trimming removed 6 bases at V and 8 bases at J, with 23 bases between. The CDR3 consists of 15 residues. The CDR3 DNA reads as TGTGCCAGTAGCGGGGGATACGACCTACGGGGACAGCAGTACTTC. It codes for CASSGGYDLRGQQYF.

This sequence joins TRBV20-1 and TRBJ1-5, with D perhaps TRBD1 (5 bases). Deletions cut 6 bases from V and 2 bases from J, with 8 bases between. Germline CDR1 reads DFQATT; CDR2 reads SNEGSKA (reference sequence). This CDR3 spans 12 amino acids. CDR3 DNA sequence: TGCAGTGCGGGGGGTGGCAATCAGCCCCAGCATTTT. Translated, it gives CSAGGGNQPQHF.

The chain employs TRBV11-3 and TRBJ1-1; weak D call: TRBD1 (5 bases). The CDR3 totals 17 residues. V shed 4 bases and J shed 0 bases, with 18 bases lying between them. The V gene's germline CDR1 is SGHNT and CDR2 YENEEA. The CDR3 DNA reads as TGTGCCAGCAGCTCCTCCGCAGGGCCTGGTTTGAACACTGAAGCTTTCTTT. As protein: CASSSSAGPGLNTEAFF.

This clonotype was seen a few times. The chain employs TRBV7-2 and TRBJ1-5; D perhaps matches TRBD1 (5 bases). There are 15 residues in the CDR3. V lost 3 bases and J lost 3, with 12 bases in between. The V gene's germline CDR1 is SGHTA and CDR2 FQGNSA. CDR3 residues: CASSLEGAYNQPQHF. The DNA for the CDR3 is TGTGCCAGCAGCTTGGAAGGGGCGTACAATCAGCCCCAGCATTTT.

The V and J genes are TRBV19 and TRBJ2-3; TRBD2 agrees at 10 bases. The V and J ends lost 6 bases and 3 bases, in that order; junction bases with no gene match: 12. This CDR3 region has 17 residues. Germline V gene data show CDR1 as LNHDA and CDR2 as SQIVND (reference sequence). The CDR3 sequence is CASSRAPLAGTTDTQYF. Written as DNA, the CDR3 is TGTGCCAGTAGCAGGGCCCCACTAGCGGGGACAACAGATACGCAGTATTTT.

This clonotype was detected a few times. The rearrangement joins TRBV24-1 to TRBJ2-2; 7 nucleotides line up with TRBD1. CDR1 KGHDR and CDR2 SFDVKD come from the germline V gene. The CDR3 loop spans 14 amino acids. With 8 bases clipped from V and 7 bases from J, the junction kept 9 bases outside the gene matches. The CDR3 DNA follows: TGTGCCACCATGAAAGGGACAGAGTTCGGGGAGCTGTTTTTT. Its translation: CATMKGTEFGELFF.